These 18 T cell receptor beta chains share one sample of origin, sequenced in a study of blood T cell repertoires in COVID-19. Profiling relied on immunoSEQ multiplex PCR, and the TCRdb table lists in-frame clones only, not all of them. The sample lists a few hundred thousand clones; 85% to 90% were seen once. The sequencing sample was made of PBMCs or T cells enriched from blood (not recorded which). These TCRs come from a woman in her 50s who had recovered from COVID-19.

This clone was seen more than once but under ten times. The chain links TRBV7-8 to TRBJ1-5; no reliable D call. The CDR3 length is 14 residues. In germline, CDR1 is SGHVS, CDR2 FQNEAQ. Between the trimmed V and J ends, which lost 1 base and 8 bases, there was a span of 12 bases. DNA for the CDR3: TGTGCCAGCAGCTTAGTGGGAGACGGGAAGCCCCAGCATTTT. It is translated as CASSLVGDGKPQHF. The full variable domain, rest sourced from reference TRBV7-8 and TRBJ1-5, is GAGVSQSPRYKVAKRGQDVALRCDPISGHVSLFWYQQALGQGPEFLTYFQNEAQLDKSGLPSDRFFAERPEGSVSTLKIQRTQQEDSAVYLCASSLVGDGKPQHFGDGTRLSIL.

This clone came up a few times. V is TRBV29-1 and J is TRBJ1-2; D is possibly TRBD1 (6 bases). The ends were cut back, 6 bases at V and 8 bases at J, with 19 bases in the middle. The length of the CDR3 is 13 residues. The germline CDR1 and CDR2 sequences are SQVTM and ANQGSEA. CDR3 amino acids: CSVKTGSEGGYTF. In nucleotides, the CDR3 is TGCAGCGTAAAAACAGGGTCCGAAGGGGGCTACACCTTC.

This sequence joins TRBV18 and TRBJ1-5, with D perhaps matching TRBD1 (6 bases). V was pared by 2 bases and J by 7 bases, with 9 bases between. The CDR3 loop spans 13 amino acids. The germline V gene has CDR1 KGHSH and CDR2 LQKENI. CDR3 in amino acids: CASSPGGGQPQHF. The CDR3 nucleotides are TGTGCCAGCTCACCAGGGGGCGGCCAGCCCCAGCATTTT.

This chain connects TRBV9 to TRBJ1-3; D possibly corresponds to TRBD1 (6 bases). CDR3 length: 14 residues. Trimming stripped 4 bases from V and 2 bases from J, with 10 bases between. The germline V gene encodes CDR1 SGDLS and CDR2 YYNGEE. CDR3 coding DNA: TGTGCCAGCAGCCCCAGGGGAACTGGAAACACCATATATTTT. Protein: CASSPRGTGNTIYF. Full variable domain (remainder filled in from reference TRBV9 and TRBJ1-3): DSGVTQTPKHLITATGQRVTLRCSPRSGDLSVYWYQQSLDQGLQFLIQYYNGEERAKGNILERFSAQQFPDLHSELNLSSLELGDSALYFCASSPRGTGNTIYFGEGSWLTVV.

The chain employs TRBV19 and TRBJ1-5; 8 bases are shared with TRBD1. The CDR3 is 16 residues long. V was pared by 6 bases and J by 3 bases, with 10 bases of the junction left unmatched. Germline CDR1 reads LNHDA; CDR2 reads SQIVND (reference sequence). The DNA for the CDR3 is TGTGCCAGTAGCCCCGGTTGGGACAGGAACAATCAGCCCCAGCATTTT. Protein product: CASSPGWDRNNQPQHF.

Only a few counts were recorded for this clone. The CDR3 here is CASSRRQGARVGEKLFF. The CDR3 region has the DNA TGTGCCAGCAGCCGACGTCAGGGGGCGCGAGTAGGGGAAAAACTGTTTTTT. V gene TRBV5-4 combines with J gene TRBJ1-4; 8 nucleotides line up with TRBD1. The CDR3 spans 17 residues. The J segment lost 8 bases and the V segment lost 4 bases, leaving 16 bases of the junction unmatched. Germline V lookup: CDR1 SGHNT, CDR2 YYREEE (reference sequence).

The gene calls are TRBV10-3 and TRBJ1-4, with 7 bases fitting TRBD1. This CDR3 spans 14 amino acids. Germline V CDR1 and CDR2: ENHRY, SYGVKD. Trimming removed 10 bases from V and 3 bases from J; junction bases left unmatched: 8. Here the CDR3 DNA reads TGTGCCACTCGAGGACAGGCGGCTAATGAAAAACTGTTTTTT. Its protein product is CATRGQAANEKLFF.

The chain is built from TRBV25-1 and TRBJ2-2; D call uncertain. With 2 bases removed from V and 1 base from J, the gap between germline ends came to 8 bases. Germline V gene data show CDR1 as MGHDK and CDR2 as SYGVNS. The CDR3 sequence is 15 residues long. CDR3 nucleotides: TGTGCCAGCAGTGAAACAACACGGAACACCGGGGAGCTGTTTTTT. Protein product: CASSETTRNTGELFF.

The chain joins TRBV11-2 to TRBJ1-3; D is unresolved. The CDR3 is 12 amino acids. The V end lost 5 bases, the J end lost 4 bases, and 6 bases lay between the germline ends. The germline gives CDR1 SGHAT, CDR2 FQNNGV. CDR3 coding DNA: TGTGCCAGCAGCCCCCTCGGAAACACCATATATTTT. Protein sequence: CASSPLGNTIYF.

V usage is TRBV19 and J usage is TRBJ1-5; 7 positions match TRBD1. Germline V gene sequence: CDR1 LNHDA, CDR2 SQIVND (reference sequence). This CDR3 has 14 amino acids. The J segment lost 2 bases and the V segment lost 10 bases, leaving 8 bases of the junction unmatched. CDR3 sequence (DNA): TGTGCCACCGACAGGGTGGGGGGCAATCAGCCCCAGCATTTT. Its translation is CATDRVGGNQPQHF.

V gene TRBV5-8 combines with J gene TRBJ1-1; 8 bases agree with TRBD1. Germline V gene data show CDR1 as SGHTS and CDR2 as YDEGEE. The V gene end was trimmed by 10 bases and the J gene end by 4 bases; junction bases not matched to a gene: 9. The length of the CDR3 is 13 residues. CDR3 protein: CAARQGRITEAFF. The CDR3 DNA reads TGTGCCGCCCGACAGGGGAGGATCACTGAAGCTTTCTTT.

This chain uses TRBV12-5 with TRBJ2-1; 8 nucleotides align to TRBD2. With 5 bases clipped from V and 3 bases from J, the junction kept 6 bases outside the gene matches. Germline lookup yields CDR1 LGHNT and CDR2 FRNRAP. This CDR3 is 15 amino acids long. CDR3 protein: CASGTSGGYYNEQFF. CDR3 nucleotides: TGTGCTAGTGGTACAAGCGGGGGTTACTACAATGAGCAGTTCTTC.

The chain carries TRBV28 and TRBJ1-2; no reliable D call. Germline V lookup: CDR1 MDHEN, CDR2 SYDVKM. V was cut by 6 bases and J by 4 bases, with 15 bases left in between. CDR3 length: 14 amino acids. The CDR3 DNA follows: TGTGCCAGCAGCCCCGGCGGAGGGTCCTATGGCTACACCTTC. It translates to CASSPGGGSYGYTF.

This clone came up once. CDR3 nucleotide sequence: TGTGCCAGCTCACCAATCGCGGCAGCCCACGGCAATGAGCAGTTCTTC. Encoded protein: CASSPIAAAHGNEQFF. The chain recombines TRBV18 with TRBJ2-1; D is ambiguous. Per the germline V gene, CDR1 is KGHSH and CDR2 is LQKENI. The CDR3 runs to 16 residues. V dropped 2 bases and J dropped 6 bases, with 17 bases sitting between them.

This rearrangement joins TRBV5-1 to TRBJ1-2; 7 nucleotides match TRBD1. This CDR3 spans 14 amino acids. Trimming took 3 bases from V and 2 from J; bases not matched to a gene: 4. Germline V gene lookup returns CDR1 SGHRS and CDR2 YFSETQ. The CDR3 here is CASSSGTENYGYTF. As DNA, the CDR3 is TGCGCCAGCAGCTCGGGGACAGAGAACTATGGCTACACCTTC.

This chain links TRBV28 with TRBJ1-2; TRBD1 aligns across 7 bases. J was trimmed by 8 bases and V by 6 bases; bases with no gene match: 12. Germline CDR1 and CDR2: MDHEN and SYDVKM. This CDR3 contains 14 residues. CDR3 protein: CASSAQGWKGGYTF. The CDR3, as DNA: TGTGCCAGCAGCGCACAGGGGTGGAAGGGCGGCTACACCTTC.

This chain joins TRBV9 and TRBJ2-3, with a possible D match to TRBD2 (5 bases). The CDR3 has 15 residues. The V gene's germline CDR1 is SGDLS and CDR2 YYNGEE. Trimming cost V 0 bases and J 1 base, with 9 bases left between them. Here the CDR3 DNA reads TGTGCCAGCAGCGTAGAGGGAGCGGGCACAGATACGCAGTATTTT. Translating gives CASSVEGAGTDTQYF.

The chain links TRBV28 to TRBJ1-5; no firm D call. V gave up 7 bases and J gave up 4 bases, with 14 bases separating them. CDR1 and CDR2 (germline): MDHEN, SYDVKM. CDR3 length equals 14 residues. Written as DNA, the CDR3 is TGTGCCAGCAAAAAGGAGGGCAGAAATCAGCCCCAGCATTTT. As protein: CASKKEGRNQPQHF.